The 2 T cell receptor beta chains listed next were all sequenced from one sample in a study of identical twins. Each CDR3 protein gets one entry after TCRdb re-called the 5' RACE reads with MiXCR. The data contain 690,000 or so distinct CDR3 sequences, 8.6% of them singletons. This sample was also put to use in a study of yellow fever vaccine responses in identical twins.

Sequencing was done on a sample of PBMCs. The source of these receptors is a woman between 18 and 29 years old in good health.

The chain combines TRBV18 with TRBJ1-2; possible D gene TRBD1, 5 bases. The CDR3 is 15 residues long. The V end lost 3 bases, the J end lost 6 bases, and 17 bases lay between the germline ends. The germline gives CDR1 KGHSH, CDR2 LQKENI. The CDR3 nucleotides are TGTGCCAGCTCACCTACATCTCTCCAGGGCGATGGCTACACCTTC. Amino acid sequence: CASSPTSLQGDGYTF.

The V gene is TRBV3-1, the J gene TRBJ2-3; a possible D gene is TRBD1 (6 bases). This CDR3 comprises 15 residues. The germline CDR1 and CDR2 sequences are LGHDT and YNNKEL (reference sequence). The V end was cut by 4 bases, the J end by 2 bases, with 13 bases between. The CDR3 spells CASSPQGYLTDTQYF. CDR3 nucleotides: TGTGCCAGCAGCCCCCAGGGGTATCTCACAGATACGCAGTATTTT.